This TCR beta chain was sequenced during a study of control samples from healthy donors and cancer patients. V lost 1 base and J 0 bases, leaving 10 bases between the germline ends. This CDR3 has 16 residues. Germline CDR1 reads SEHNR; CDR2 reads FQNEAQ (reference sequence). Assay used: immunoSEQ multiplex PCR; TCRdb lists only in-frame clones, some missing. The sample yields around 120,000 clones, more than 85% seen once. The genes are TRBV7-9 and TRBJ2-1; no reliable D call. Sequencing was done on a sample of blood. This sequence originates from a man aged 25 to 40 in good health. As DNA, the CDR3 is TGTGCCAGCAGCTTAGGGGCAGTAACCTCCTACAATGAGCAGTTCTTC. Its translation: CASSLGAVTSYNEQFF.